This T cell receptor (beta chain) was documented in a study of technical replicates of blood from several donors. Trimming removed 6 bases from V and 8 bases from J, with 14 bases in between. The germline V gene has CDR1 MNHEY and CDR2 SMNVEV (reference sequence). There are 13 residues in the CDR3. The data were produced by immunoSEQ multiplex PCR, yet TCRdb's version contains in-frame clones alone and is incomplete. Counted here are 58,000 or so clones, around 87% occurring once; the ten biggest clones make up less than 6.5%. The sequencing sample was made of PBMCs. This receptor was identified in a human donor in good health. Some clones in this sample may be carry-over from other donors' samples. V is TRBV27 and J is TRBJ1-5; D might be TRBD1 (5 bases). The CDR3 sequence is CASSISGFKPQHF. As DNA, the CDR3 is TGTGCCAGCAGCATCTCAGGGTTTAAGCCCCAGCATTTT.